This TCR beta chain comes out of a study of control samples from healthy donors and cancer patients. The germline V gene encodes CDR1 SGHAT and CDR2 FQNNGV. The CDR3 is 13 amino acids. V was clipped by 7 bases and J by 2 bases, with 9 bases between them. Method: immunoSEQ multiplex PCR; TCRdb's copy keeps in-frame clones and lacks some. The data contain approximately 97,000 clones, about 86% of them singletons. The genes are TRBV11-2 and TRBJ1-3, with D unresolved. Sequencing used blood. This clonotype originated in a young man in good health. CDR3 in amino acids: CASTRTAGNTIYF. Here the CDR3 DNA reads TGTGCCAGCACCAGAACAGCTGGAAACACCATATATTTT.